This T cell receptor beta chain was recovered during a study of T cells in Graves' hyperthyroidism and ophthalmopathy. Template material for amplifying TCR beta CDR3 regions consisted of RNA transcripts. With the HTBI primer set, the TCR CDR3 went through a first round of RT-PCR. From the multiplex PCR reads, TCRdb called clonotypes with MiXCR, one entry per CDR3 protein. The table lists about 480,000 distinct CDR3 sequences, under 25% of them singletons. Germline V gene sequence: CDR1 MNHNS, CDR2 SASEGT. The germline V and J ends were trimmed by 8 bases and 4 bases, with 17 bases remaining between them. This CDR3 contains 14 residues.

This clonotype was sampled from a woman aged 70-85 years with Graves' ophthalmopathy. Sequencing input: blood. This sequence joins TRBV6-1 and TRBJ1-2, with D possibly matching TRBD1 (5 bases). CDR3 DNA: TGTGCCAGCGGCAGGACAACTGGCCCCTATGGCTACACCTTC. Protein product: CASGRTTGPYGYTF.